The next 27 T cell receptor beta chains were all read from a single sample in a study of identical twins. From the 5' RACE reads, TCRdb called clonotypes with MiXCR, one entry per CDR3 protein. This table holds about 530,000 distinct CDR3 sequences, 20% to 25% found once. These data were also reused for a study on yellow fever vaccine responses in identical twins.

Sequencing used CD4+ T cells sorted from blood. The receptors stem from a woman aged 18-29 years in good health.

The table lists this clonotype with a few counts. V and J are TRBV5-1 and TRBJ2-2; D gene uncertain. CDR3 length: 16 residues. With 5 bases removed from V and 0 bases from J, the gap between germline ends came to 14 bases. CDR1 is SGHRS and CDR2 is YFSETQ in the germline V gene. The CDR3 reads CASSLQANANTGELFF. In DNA, the CDR3 is TGCGCCAGCAGTTTGCAGGCAAACGCGAACACCGGGGAGCTGTTTTTT. The full variable domain, its missing parts supplied by reference TRBV5-1 and TRBJ2-2, is KAGVTQTPRYLIKTRGQQVTLSCSPISGHRSVSWYQQTPGQGLQFLFEYFSETQRNKGNFPGRFSGRQFSNSRSEMNVSTLELGDSALYLCASSLQANANTGELFFGEGSRLTVL.

This clonotype was picked up a small number of times. V is TRBV20-1 and J is TRBJ2-5; a weak D match, TRBD2 (5 bases). This CDR3 is 12 amino acids long. Germline V CDR1 and CDR2: DFQATT, SNEGSKA (reference sequence). V dropped 0 bases and J dropped 5 bases, with 7 bases sitting between them. Here the CDR3 DNA reads TGCAGTGCTAGAGATTCGGGGGAGACCCAGTACTTC. It is translated as CSARDSGETQYF.

The V gene is TRBV29-1, the J gene TRBJ2-7; 10 bases match TRBD1. Germline V gene data show CDR1 as SQVTM and CDR2 as ANQGSEA. Germline trimming cut 4 bases from V and 7 bases from J; bases unmatched to any gene: 4. The CDR3 spans 12 residues. CDR3 protein: CSVGRDRGEQYF. DNA of the CDR3: TGCAGCGTTGGCAGGGACAGGGGAGAGCAGTACTTC.

This clonotype showed up just a few times. This rearrangement joins TRBV3-1 to TRBJ2-1; D ambiguous. CDR1 and CDR2 from the germline V gene are LGHDT and YNNKEL (reference sequence). Trimming left V 5 bases short and J 6 bases short, with 11 bases between. The CDR3 spans 13 residues. The CDR3: CASSETIANEQFF. CDR3 DNA sequence: TGTGCCAGCAGCGAAACGATCGCCAATGAGCAGTTCTTC.

The chain links TRBV5-6 to TRBJ2-1, with 8 bases lining up with TRBD2. This CDR3 comprises 15 residues. The J segment lost 4 bases and the V segment lost 3 bases, leaving 6 bases of the junction unmatched. The germline V gene encodes CDR1 SGHDT and CDR2 YYEEEE. The CDR3 protein is CASSSERERYNEQFF. CDR3 coding DNA: TGTGCCAGCAGCTCGGAGCGGGAGAGGTACAATGAGCAGTTCTTC.

V is TRBV6-2 or TRBV6-3 and J is TRBJ1-1; D unclear. Per germline, CDR1 MNHEY and CDR2 SVGEGT. The CDR3 sequence is 14 residues long. V was pared by 7 bases and J by 3 bases, with 15 bases between. Here the CDR3 DNA reads TGTGCCAGCATACTCAGATGGGAGGACACTGAAGCTTTCTTT. Translating gives CASILRWEDTEAFF.

This chain joins TRBV20-1 and TRBJ1-1; D is unclear. V lost 0 bases and J lost 6, with 11 bases in between. Germline V gives CDR1 DFQATT, CDR2 SNEGSKA (reference sequence). This CDR3 region has 13 residues. CDR3 DNA: TGCAGTGCTAGAGAATCGGGGTATGCTGAAGCTTTCTTT. This translates into CSARESGYAEAFF.

This clonotype turned up a few times. This rearrangement joins TRBV9 to TRBJ2-7; maybe TRBD2 (6 bases). There are 16 residues in the CDR3. V was cut by 2 bases and J by 3 bases, with 18 bases left in between. Germline assignment: CDR1 SGDLS and CDR2 YYNGEE. Here the CDR3 DNA reads TGTGCCAGCAGCGTGCCCTATTCTAGCGAGAACTACGAGCAGTACTTC. Translated: CASSVPYSSENYEQYF. Full variable domain (remainder filled in from reference TRBV9 and TRBJ2-7): DSGVTQTPKHLITATGQRVTLRCSPRSGDLSVYWYQQSLDQGLQFLIQYYNGEERAKGNILERFSAQQFPDLHSELNLSSLELGDSALYFCASSVPYSSENYEQYFGPGTRLTVT.

The chain joins TRBV11-2 to TRBJ2-7, with 8 bases lining up with TRBD2. V shed 1 base and J 0 bases; nucleotides not matched to a gene: 11. Germline CDR1 reads SGHAT; CDR2 reads FQNNGV. The CDR3 contains 18 residues. CDR3 protein: CASSLVGAFSGSSYEQYF. In DNA form, the CDR3 reads TGTGCCAGCAGCTTAGTGGGTGCTTTCAGCGGGAGCTCCTACGAGCAGTACTTC.

The V gene is TRBV14, the J gene TRBJ2-1, with 7 bases fitting TRBD2. V lost 4 bases to trimming and J lost 0 bases; unmatched junction nucleotides: 18. The germline CDR1 and CDR2 sequences are SGHDN and FVKESK. This CDR3 region has 20 residues. For the CDR3, the DNA is TGTGCCAGCAGCCCCACTCGGGCACAAGCTAGCGGATCCTCCTACAATGAGCAGTTCTTC. Encoded protein: CASSPTRAQASGSSYNEQFF.

The gene calls are TRBV15 and TRBJ2-3; 9 bases agree with TRBD2. Germline trimming cut 3 bases from V and 5 bases from J; bases unmatched to any gene: 18. Per the germline V gene, CDR1 is LNHNV and CDR2 is YYDKDF (reference sequence). The CDR3 is 19 amino acids. This chain's CDR3 is CATSRTRATGVSGRDTQYF. The CDR3 DNA sequence: TGTGCCACCAGCAGGACGAGAGCGACCGGGGTTAGCGGGAGAGATACGCAGTATTTT.

The chain couples TRBV5-1 to TRBJ1-1, with 8 bases that match TRBD1. This CDR3 spans 13 amino acids. J gave up 6 bases and V 5 bases, and 6 bases lay outside the gene matches. Germline loops: CDR1 SGHRS, CDR2 YFSETQ. As DNA, the CDR3 is TGCGCCAGCAGATCCGGGACAGGCCCTGAAGCTTTCTTT. This sequence encodes CASRSGTGPEAFF.

The chain joins TRBV12-3 or TRBV12-4 to TRBJ1-5; D is ambiguous. V was cut by 2 bases and J by 7 bases, with 9 bases left in between. There are 13 residues in the CDR3. This chain's CDR3 is CASSLREQQPQHF. The CDR3 nucleotides are TGTGCCAGCAGTTTAAGGGAACAACAGCCCCAGCATTTT.

The chain employs TRBV6-5 and TRBJ2-6; TRBD2 is a possible D gene (6 bases). V lost 4 bases to trimming and J lost 2 bases, with 9 bases between them. Germline V gives CDR1 MNHEY, CDR2 SVGAGI. CDR3 size: 15 residues. The CDR3 region has the DNA TGTGCCAGCAGTTCGACTAGTGCTGGGGCCAACGTCCTGACTTTC. This codes for CASSSTSAGANVLTF.

The gene calls are TRBV14 and TRBJ2-3; D gene uncertain. Trimming took 5 bases from V and 2 from J, leaving 5 bases between them. Germline V gene lookup returns CDR1 SGHDN and CDR2 FVKESK. CDR3 size: 12 residues. DNA of the CDR3: TGTGCCAGCAGCACCTACACAGATACGCAGTATTTT. Protein sequence: CASSTYTDTQYF.

This clonotype turned up a few times. V is TRBV7-8 and J is TRBJ1-5; 11 bases fit TRBD1. V lost 5 bases and J lost 7; bases outside the gene matches: 10. Per the germline V gene, CDR1 is SGHVS and CDR2 is FQNEAQ. There are 16 residues in the CDR3. CDR3 DNA: TGTGCCAGCAGCCCGACGGGACAGGGGGATAGACAGCCCCAGCATTTT. This encodes CASSPTGQGDRQPQHF.

This clonotype has more than one count but fewer than ten. The chain joins TRBV28 to TRBJ2-1, with a weak D call TRBD1 (5 bases). With 2 bases removed from V and 5 bases from J, the gap between germline ends came to 10 bases. Germline V lookup: CDR1 MDHEN, CDR2 SYDVKM. This CDR3 region has 14 residues. CDR3 coding DNA: TGTGCCAGCAGTTTAAGACAGAATAACAATGAGCAGTTCTTC. Translation: CASSLRQNNNEQFF.

This rearrangement joins TRBV27 to TRBJ2-3; TRBD2 might be the D (6 bases). Trimming took off 3 bases at V and 1 base at J, with 8 bases between the two ends. This CDR3 is 14 amino acids long. CDR1 and CDR2 from the germline V gene are MNHEY and SMNVEV (reference sequence). This CDR3 is CASSFKRGTDTQYF. As DNA, the CDR3 is TGTGCCAGCAGTTTCAAGCGGGGCACAGATACGCAGTATTTT.

The rearrangement links TRBV3-1 to TRBJ2-3, with 9 bases lining up with TRBD1. CDR1 and CDR2 from the germline V gene are LGHDT and YNNKEL (reference sequence). Losses at the gene ends were 4 bases for V and 6 bases for J; bases not matched to a gene: 8. This CDR3 spans 15 amino acids. The CDR3 is CASSLYRDRVDTQYF. The CDR3 DNA is TGTGCCAGCAGCCTTTACCGGGACAGGGTTGATACGCAGTATTTT.

Ten or more counts support this clonotype. This chain uses TRBV4-1 with TRBJ2-7; the match to TRBD2 covers 11 bases. This CDR3 comprises 17 residues. Unmatched junction bases numbered 4, after V lost 0 bases and J lost 0 bases. CDR1 MGHRA and CDR2 YSYEKL come from the germline V gene. The CDR3 here is CASSQDLAGGPSYEQYF. The CDR3 DNA follows: TGCGCCAGCAGCCAAGATTTAGCGGGAGGGCCCTCCTACGAGCAGTACTTC.

CDR3: CASSYSTGREGTQYF. CDR3 in DNA: TGTGCCAGCAGTTACTCGACGGGGCGAGAAGGAACGCAGTATTTT. The chain links TRBV6-5 to TRBJ2-3; D is perhaps TRBD1 or TRBD2 (5 bases each). CDR1 is MNHEY, CDR2 SVGAGI, per germline. V lost 0 bases to trimming and J lost 9 bases, with 16 bases between them. The CDR3 contains 15 residues.

Only a few counts were recorded for this clonotype. The chain couples TRBV29-1 to TRBJ1-1, with TRBD1 identical over 8 bases. The CDR3 loop spans 14 amino acids. CDR1 is SQVTM and CDR2 is ANQGSEA in the germline V gene. Trimming took 6 bases from V and 1 from J; bases not matched to a gene: 7. CDR3 protein: CSVRDRRTNTEAFF. The CDR3 DNA reads as TGCAGCGTACGGGACAGGAGAACGAACACTGAAGCTTTCTTT.

The chain joins TRBV5-5 to TRBJ2-5; the D gene is possibly TRBD2 (6 bases). The germline V gene has CDR1 SGHKS and CDR2 YYEKEE (reference sequence). Deletions cut 3 bases from V and 3 bases from J, with 15 bases between. This CDR3 has 15 amino acids. As DNA, the CDR3 is TGTGCCAGCAGCTCGATTAGCGGACGTAAAGAGACCCAGTACTTC. Amino acids: CASSSISGRKETQYF.

This clonotype has more than one count but fewer than ten. V is TRBV5-6 and J is TRBJ1-4; D is unresolved. The CDR3 is 14 amino acids. V lost 4 bases and J 7 bases, leaving 14 bases between the germline ends. CDR1 SGHDT and CDR2 YYEEEE come from the germline V gene. The CDR3 DNA reads TGTGCCAGCAGCATCTTCCATAGATTTGAAAAACTGTTTTTT. It encodes CASSIFHRFEKLFF. Full variable domain (rest looked up from reference TRBV5-6 and TRBJ1-4): DAGVTQSPTHLIKTRGQQVTLRCSPKSGHDTVSWYQQALGQGPQFIFQYYEEEERQRGNFPDRFSGHQFPNYSSELNVNALLLGDSALYLCASSIFHRFEKLFFGSGTQLSVL.

The chain links TRBV20-1 to TRBJ1-1, with 9 nucleotides matching TRBD1. The germline V gene has CDR1 DFQATT and CDR2 SNEGSKA (reference sequence). V trimming: 6 bases; J trimming: 1 base; junction bases outside the gene matches: 6. This CDR3 has 14 residues. DNA for the CDR3: TGCAGTGCCGAGCGGACAGGGGAGAACACTGAAGCTTTCTTT. It specifies CSAERTGENTEAFF.

This chain links TRBV20-1 with TRBJ2-3; D might be TRBD1 or TRBD2, each matching 6 bases. The CDR3 has 13 amino acids. Trimming left V 4 bases short and J 3 bases short, with 11 bases between. The germline V gene has CDR1 DFQATT and CDR2 SNEGSKA (reference sequence). For the CDR3, the DNA is TGCAGTGCTAATGTAGGGGGGACAGATACGCAGTATTTT. Translated, it gives CSANVGGTDTQYF.

The J gene is TRBJ1-5, the V gene TRBV20-1; TRBD1 is a possible D gene (6 bases). The CDR3 sequence is 15 residues long. V lost 5 bases to trimming and J lost 1 base, with 15 bases between them. Per germline, CDR1 DFQATT and CDR2 SNEGSKA (reference sequence). The CDR3 region is CSASRGGGSNQPQHF. CDR3 coding DNA: TGCAGTGCTTCACGAGGGGGGGGAAGCAATCAGCCCCAGCATTTT.